The entry below describes one T cell receptor beta chain. Its antigen is as yet unknown. V was clipped by 2 bases and J by 6 bases, with 17 bases between them. Germline CDR1 and CDR2: LGHDT and YNNKEL (reference sequence). The CDR3 is made up of 17 amino acids. The sample originates from a study of blood T cells in healthy people across ages. For the second PCR, which ran for about 7 to 11 cycles, a sample-barcoded 5' primer and a J-beta primer mix were used. A tag from a template-switch adaptor with 12 random nucleotides marked each cDNA molecule. TCRdb analysed the 5' RACE reads with MiXCR anew, one entry per CDR3 protein. The table shows over a million distinct CDR3 sequences, with 42% occurring only once. Findings and limits, study-wide: When set beside aged donors, long-lived donors presented more naive CD4+ cells and higher diversity. The recorded TCR beta diversity per million T cells decreased in a roughly linear manner with age.

Source material: blood. This rearrangement joins TRBV3-1 to TRBJ1-6; the D gene is possibly TRBD1 (5 bases). The sequence was collected from a woman aged 18-35 years in good health. CDR3 sequence reads: CASSQFGRTQTNSPLHF. The CDR3 bases are TGTGCCAGCAGCCAATTCGGTAGGACACAGACTAATTCACCCCTCCACTTT.